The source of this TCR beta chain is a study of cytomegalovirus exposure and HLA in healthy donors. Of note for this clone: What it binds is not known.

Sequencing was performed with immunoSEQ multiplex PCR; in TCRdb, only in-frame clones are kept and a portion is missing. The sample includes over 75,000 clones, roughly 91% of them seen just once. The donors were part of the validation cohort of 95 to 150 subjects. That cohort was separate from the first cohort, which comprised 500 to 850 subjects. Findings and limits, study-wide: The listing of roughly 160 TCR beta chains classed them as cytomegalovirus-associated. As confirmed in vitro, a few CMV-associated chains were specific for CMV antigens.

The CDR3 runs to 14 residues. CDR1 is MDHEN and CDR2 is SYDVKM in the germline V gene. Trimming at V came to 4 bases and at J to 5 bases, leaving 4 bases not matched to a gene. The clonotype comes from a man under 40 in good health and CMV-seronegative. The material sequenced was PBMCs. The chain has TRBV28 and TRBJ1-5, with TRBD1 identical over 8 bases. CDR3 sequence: CASSSGTGYQPQHF. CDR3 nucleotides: TGTGCCAGCAGTTCCGGGACAGGCTATCAGCCCCAGCATTTT. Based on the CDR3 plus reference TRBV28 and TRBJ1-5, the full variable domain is DVKVTQSSRYLVKRTGEKVFLECVQDMDHENMFWYRQDPGLGLRLIYFSYDVKMKEKGDIPEGYSVSREKKERFSLILESASTNQTSMYLCASSSGTGYQPQHFGDGTRLSIL.